One sample yielded the 20 T cell receptor beta chains listed below, sequenced in a study of human versus mouse CDR3 diversity and MHC coevolution. The repertoire was sequenced with immunoSEQ multiplex PCR; TCRdb's copy has only in-frame clones and lacks some. The sample has tens of thousands of clones, roughly 95% seen once. Sequenced sample: naive CD4+ T cells from blood. Documented subset: CD45RO-negative CD62L-positive naive CD4 T cells. The receptors were sampled from a person between 25 and 70 years old in good health.

The V gene is TRBV6-1, the J gene TRBJ2-7; tentative D call: TRBD1 (5 bases). CDR3 length equals 14 residues. CDR1 and CDR2 from the germline V gene are MNHNS and SASEGT. V lost 6 bases, J lost 6 bases, and 18 bases lay in between. CDR3 DNA sequence: TGTGCCAGCAGACAGGTTCAGCCCAATAGCGAGCAGTACTTC. It yields the protein CASRQVQPNSEQYF.

The J gene is TRBJ1-4, the V gene TRBV18; maybe TRBD1 (5 bases). The CDR3 runs to 20 residues. Trimming pared 2 bases from V and 0 bases from J, leaving 22 bases between. Germline V gives CDR1 KGHSH, CDR2 LQKENI. The CDR3 loop reads CASSPRPQGRWQSTNEKLFF. CDR3 nucleotides: TGTGCCAGCTCACCAAGGCCCCAGGGAAGATGGCAGTCAACTAATGAAAAACTGTTTTTT.

The chain is built from TRBV11-2 and TRBJ2-5; D call uncertain. Judging by the DNA end, TRBJ2-7 fits better; the J call may be wrong. The germline V gene has CDR1 SGHAT and CDR2 FQNNGV. The CDR3 has 14 residues. CDR3 in amino acids: CASSLEARSYEQYF. The CDR3 bases are TGTGCCAGCAGCTTAGAGGCTAGATCCTACGAGCAGTACTTC.

This chain uses TRBV7-9 with TRBJ1-1; 7 bases are shared with TRBD1. This CDR3 is built from 14 residues. Germline V CDR1 and CDR2: SEHNR, FQNEAQ (reference sequence). V lost 2 bases, J lost 4 bases, and 4 bases stayed unmatched. CDR3 amino acids: CASSLKGASTEAFF. CDR3 coding DNA: TGTGCCAGCAGCTTAAAGGGGGCGAGCACTGAAGCTTTCTTT.

This chain uses TRBV25-1 with TRBJ1-1, with D tentatively TRBD1 (5 bases). With 8 bases removed from V and 2 bases from J, the gap between germline ends came to 12 bases. Germline CDR1 reads MGHDK; CDR2 reads SYGVNS. The CDR3 consists of 13 residues. The chain's CDR3 is CASRWGLNTEAFF. The CDR3 nucleotides read TGTGCCAGCCGATGGGGACTCAACACTGAAGCTTTCTTT.

This clone appeared a single time. The rearrangement links TRBV2 to TRBJ2-2, with TRBD2 as a possible D gene (5 bases). V was cut by 8 bases and J by 6 bases, with 7 bases left in between. CDR1 is SNHLY, CDR2 FYNNEI, per germline. The CDR3 is 11 amino acids. CDR3 region: CASYGAGELFF. CDR3 sequence (DNA): TGTGCCAGCTACGGGGCCGGGGAGCTGTTTTTT.

The rearrangement uses TRBV11-1 and TRBJ2-5; TRBD1 agrees at 9 bases. The better agreement between TRBJ2-7 and the DNA end casts doubt on the J call. The CDR3 has 16 residues. Germline V gene data show CDR1 as SGHAT and CDR2 as FQDESV (reference sequence). The CDR3 bases are TGTGCCAGCAGCGCCTCCAGACAGGGGGAATCCTACGAGCAGTACTTC. It translates to CASSASRQGESYEQYF.

The chain is built from TRBV10-3 and TRBJ2-1; 11 positions agree with TRBD2. Germline V gene data show CDR1 as ENHRY and CDR2 as SYGVKD. This CDR3 has 17 amino acids. Germline trimming cut 3 bases from V and 2 bases from J; bases unmatched to any gene: 6. CDR3 sequence: CAISDQGTSGTYNEQFF. CDR3 coding DNA: TGTGCCATCAGTGATCAAGGGACTAGCGGAACCTACAATGAGCAGTTCTTC.

Worth noting for this clone: Within the sample, other DNA sequences also encode this same CDR3. V is TRBV5-1 and J is TRBJ2-7, with D possibly TRBD1 on 5 matching bases. CDR1 is SGHRS and CDR2 is YFSETQ in the germline V gene. The CDR3 extends over 12 amino acids. Trimming pared 3 bases from V and 4 bases from J, leaving 8 bases between. The CDR3 bases are TGCGCCAGCAGCTCGCAGGGTTACGAGCAGTACTTC. Encoded protein: CASSSQGYEQYF.

V and J are TRBV6-5 and TRBJ1-3, with unresolved D. Trimming took off 6 bases at V and 1 base at J, with 4 bases between the two ends. The CDR3 has 12 residues. Germline values: CDR1 MNHEY, CDR2 SVGAGI. CDR3 residues: CASSMSGNTIYF. DNA for the CDR3: TGTGCCAGCAGCATGTCTGGAAACACCATATATTTT.

The V and J genes are TRBV5-5 and TRBJ1-6, with D possibly being TRBD1 (5 bases). The CDR3 is made up of 15 amino acids. Trimming took off 4 bases at V and 6 bases at J, with 14 bases between the two ends. Germline V gene lookup returns CDR1 SGHKS and CDR2 YYEKEE (reference sequence). DNA of the CDR3: TGTGCCAGCAGCGCACACCAGGGTGGTAATTCACCCCTCCACTTT. Residues: CASSAHQGGNSPLHF.

V and J are TRBV5-5 and TRBJ2-7, with D unclear. Germline V gives CDR1 SGHKS, CDR2 YYEKEE (reference sequence). CDR3 length: 11 residues. V dropped 6 bases and J dropped 7 bases, with 11 bases sitting between them. The CDR3 protein is CASTSEWEQYF. The CDR3 DNA reads as TGTGCCAGCACCAGCGAGTGGGAGCAGTACTTC.

The chain has TRBV7-2 and TRBJ2-7; TRBD1 matches at 10 bases. Germline CDR1 and CDR2: SGHTA and FQGNSA. The CDR3 consists of 15 residues. V lost 3 bases, J lost 5 bases, and 7 bases stayed unmatched. The CDR3 bases are TGTGCCAGCAGCTTCCGGGACAGGGGTTCCCACGAGCAGTACTTC. This gives the protein CASSFRDRGSHEQYF. The full variable domain, its missing parts supplied by reference TRBV7-2 and TRBJ2-7, is GAGVSQSPSNKVTEKGKDVELRCDPISGHTALYWYRQSLGQGLEFLIYFQGNSAPDKSGLPSDRFSAERTGGSVSTLTIQRTQQEDSAVYLCASSFRDRGSHEQYFGPGTRLTVT.

This rearrangement joins TRBV7-2 to TRBJ1-2; tentatively, D is TRBD1 (6 bases). The germline CDR1 and CDR2 sequences are SGHTA and FQGNSA. This CDR3 region has 15 residues. V was trimmed by 1 base and J by 7 bases, leaving 16 bases between them. The CDR3 is CASSLDRGGYGGYTF. CDR3 in DNA: TGTGCCAGCAGCTTAGATCGGGGGGGCTACGGTGGCTACACCTTC.

J is TRBJ2-5 and V is TRBV7-2; 12 nucleotides agree with TRBD2. This CDR3 has 14 residues. J was trimmed by 11 bases and V by 5 bases; bases with no gene match: 9. The germline gives CDR1 SGHTA, CDR2 FQGNSA. The CDR3 region has the DNA TGTGCCAGCAGCCTCCTAGCGGGAGGGCGTGAGCAGTACTTC. Translation gives CASSLLAGGREQYF.

This sequence joins TRBV18 and TRBJ2-5, with TRBD2 matching 14 bases. TRBJ2-7 explains the end of the DNA better; the J call may be wrong. The V gene's germline CDR1 is KGHSH and CDR2 LQKENI. The length of the CDR3 is 17 residues. The CDR3 nucleotides read TGTGCCAGCTCATCGACTAGCGGGGGGGCAGTTCCCGACGAGCAGTACTTC. It yields the protein CASSSTSGGAVPDEQYF.

V usage is TRBV18 and J usage is TRBJ2-1; D not certain. Germline-derived CDR1 and CDR2 are KGHSH and LQKENI. The CDR3 totals 14 residues. Trimming pared 0 bases from V and 7 bases from J, leaving 10 bases between. The CDR3 DNA reads as TGTGCCAGCTCACCACCGGCGACACGAAATGAGCAGTTCTTC. It codes for CASSPPATRNEQFF.

This chain links TRBV11-2 with TRBJ2-7; D is perhaps TRBD1 (5 bases). Germline CDR1 is SGHAT and CDR2 is FQNNGV. The CDR3 has 12 amino acids. V lost 3 bases and J lost 2, with 5 bases in between. The CDR3 protein is CASSLDTYEQYF. CDR3 nucleotide sequence: TGTGCCAGCAGCTTGGACACCTACGAGCAGTACTTC.

CDR3 region: CASSPVTSGINEQYF. In nucleotides, the CDR3 is TGTGCCAGCTCACCTGTGACTAGCGGGATAAACGAGCAGTACTTC. The chain employs TRBV18 and TRBJ2-7; 11 bases are shared with TRBD2. CDR1 is KGHSH and CDR2 is LQKENI in the germline V gene. The ends lost 3 bases at V and 5 bases at J; junction bases unmatched: 6. This CDR3 region has 15 residues. The entire variable domain, with the rest obtained from reference TRBV18 and TRBJ2-7, is as follows: NAGVMQNPRHLVRRRGQEARLRCSPMKGHSHVYWYRQLPEEGLKFMVYLQKENIIDESGMPKERFSAEFPKEGPSILRIQQVVRGDSAAYFCASSPVTSGINEQYFGPGTRLTVT.

The gene calls are TRBV30 and TRBJ1-2; the match to TRBD1 covers 8 bases. Trimming at V came to 3 bases and at J to 6 bases, leaving 12 bases not matched to a gene. CDR3 length: 15 residues. Germline lookup yields CDR1 GTSNPN and CDR2 SVGIG (reference sequence). CDR3 sequence (DNA): TGTGCCTGGAGGGTAGGACAGGGTGGATCGGATGGCTACACCTTC. This codes for CAWRVGQGGSDGYTF. Together with reference TRBV30 and TRBJ1-2, the CDR3 gives the full variable domain: SQTIHQWPATLVQPVGSPLSLECTVEGTSNPNLYWYRQAAGRGLQLLFYSVGIGQISSEVPQNLSASRPQDRQFILSSKKLLLSDSGFYLCAWRVGQGGSDGYTFGSGTRLTVV.